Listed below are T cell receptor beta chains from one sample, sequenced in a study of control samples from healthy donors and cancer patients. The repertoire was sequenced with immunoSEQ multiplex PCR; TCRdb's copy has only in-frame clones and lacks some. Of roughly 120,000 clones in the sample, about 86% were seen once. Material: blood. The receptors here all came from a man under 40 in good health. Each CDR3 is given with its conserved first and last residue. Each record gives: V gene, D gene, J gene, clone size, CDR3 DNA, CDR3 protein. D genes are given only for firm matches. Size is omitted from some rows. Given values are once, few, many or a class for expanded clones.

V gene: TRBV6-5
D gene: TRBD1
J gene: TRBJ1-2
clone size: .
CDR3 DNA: TGTGCCAGCAGTTGGACAGGGGGCGCAAACTATGGCTACACCTTC
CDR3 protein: CASSWTGGANYGYTF

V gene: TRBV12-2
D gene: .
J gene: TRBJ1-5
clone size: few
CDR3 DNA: TGTGCAAGTCGCTTAGACGGACAGGTAGTCAATCAGCCCCAGCATTTT
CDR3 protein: CASRLDGQVVNQPQHF

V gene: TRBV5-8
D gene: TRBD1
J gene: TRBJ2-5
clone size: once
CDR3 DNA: TGTGCCAGCAGCTTCACAGGGGCTCAAGAGACCCAGTACTTC
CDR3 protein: CASSFTGAQETQYF

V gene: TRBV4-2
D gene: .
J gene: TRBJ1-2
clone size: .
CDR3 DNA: TGTGCCAGCAGCCAAGATGGGGGTGGGGTTGACTATGGCTACACCTTC
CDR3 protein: CASSQDGGGVDYGYTF

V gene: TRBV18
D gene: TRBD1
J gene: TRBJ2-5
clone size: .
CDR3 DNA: TGTGCCAGCTCACCCTCGCTACCGGGACAGGGATTTGGCCAGTACTTC
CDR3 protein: CASSPSLPGQGFGQYF

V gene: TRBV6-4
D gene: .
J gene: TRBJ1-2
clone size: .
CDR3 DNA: TGTGCCAGCAGTGACTCAGGAGGGTTGGGCTACACCTTC
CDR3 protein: CASSDSGGLGYTF

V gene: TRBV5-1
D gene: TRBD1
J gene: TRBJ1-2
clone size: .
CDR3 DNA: TGCGCCAGCAGCTTGGCAGGGGGTAACTATGGCTACACCTTC
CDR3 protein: CASSLAGGNYGYTF

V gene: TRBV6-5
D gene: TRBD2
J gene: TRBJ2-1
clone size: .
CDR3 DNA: TGTGCCAGCAGTTACGGTGCGGGAGATTACAATGAGCAGTTCTTC
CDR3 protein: CASSYGAGDYNEQFF

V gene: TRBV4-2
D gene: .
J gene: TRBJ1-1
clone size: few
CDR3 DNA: TGTGCCAGCAGCCAAGATCTCCTGAACACTGAAGCTTTCTTT
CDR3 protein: CASSQDLLNTEAFF

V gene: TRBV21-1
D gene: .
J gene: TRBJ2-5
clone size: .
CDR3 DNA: TGTGCCAGCAGCAATCGGGCTCGTCCGGGGACGCCGGAGACCCAGTACTTC
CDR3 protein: CASSNRARPGTPETQYF

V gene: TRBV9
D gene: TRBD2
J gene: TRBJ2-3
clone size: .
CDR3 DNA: TGTGCCAGCAGCGTAGGGACTAGCGGGGGGGTCACAGATACGCAGTATTTT
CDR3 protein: CASSVGTSGGVTDTQYF

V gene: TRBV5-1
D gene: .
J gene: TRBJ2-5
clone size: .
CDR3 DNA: TGCGCCAGTAGGAGCTTCGGGGGCGGCGGGGAGACCCAGTACTTC
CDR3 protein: CASRSFGGGGETQYF

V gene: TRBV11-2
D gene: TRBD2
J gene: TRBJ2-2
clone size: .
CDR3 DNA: TGTGCCAGCAGACCTACTAGCGGGGGGGCCGGGGAGCTGTTTTTT
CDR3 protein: CASRPTSGGAGELFF

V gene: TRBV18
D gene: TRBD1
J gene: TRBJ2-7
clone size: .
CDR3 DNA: TGTGCCAGCTCACCACGGGACAGTTCCTACGAGCAGTACTTC
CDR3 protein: CASSPRDSSYEQYF

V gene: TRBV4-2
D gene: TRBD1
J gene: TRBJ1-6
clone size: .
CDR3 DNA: TGTGCCAGCAGCCAAGATTCGGGACAGTTAGGTTCACCCCTCCACTTT
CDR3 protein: CASSQDSGQLGSPLHF

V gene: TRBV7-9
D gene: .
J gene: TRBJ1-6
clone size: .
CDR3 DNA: TGTGCCAGCAGCTTAGCTCGGGGGATTTCACCCCTCCACTTT
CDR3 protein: CASSLARGISPLHF

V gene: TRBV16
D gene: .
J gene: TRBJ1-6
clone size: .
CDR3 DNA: TGTGCCAGCAGCCAGCGGCAGGGCAATTCACCCCTCCACTTT
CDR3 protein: CASSQRQGNSPLHF

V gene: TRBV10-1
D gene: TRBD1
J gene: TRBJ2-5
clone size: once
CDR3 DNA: TGCGCCAGCAGTGATAGACAGGGCGAGCGGGAGACCCAGTACTTC
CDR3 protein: CASSDRQGERETQYF

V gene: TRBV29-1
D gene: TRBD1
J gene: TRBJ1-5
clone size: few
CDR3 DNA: TGCAGCGTGGAACAGGGGGCTGGTCAGCCCCAGCATTTT
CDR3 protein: CSVEQGAGQPQHF

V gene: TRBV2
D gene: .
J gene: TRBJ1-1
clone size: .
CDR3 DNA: TGTGCCAGCTTGGAAACAGTGACCACTGAAGCTTTCTTT
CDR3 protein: CASLETVTTEAFF

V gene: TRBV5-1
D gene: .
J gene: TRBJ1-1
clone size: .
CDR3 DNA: TGCGCCAGCAGTTCGGGGTGGGCTGAAGCTTTCTTT
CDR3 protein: CASSSGWAEAFF

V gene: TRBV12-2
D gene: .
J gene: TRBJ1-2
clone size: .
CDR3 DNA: TGTGCAAGTCGCCTGCCGGGCCTAGGAGCTAACTATGGCTACACCTTC
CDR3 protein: CASRLPGLGANYGYTF

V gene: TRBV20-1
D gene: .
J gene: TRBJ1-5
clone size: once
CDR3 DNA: TGCAGTGCTAGTACCCCGGGACACGAAAATCAGCCCCAGCATTTT
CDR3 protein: CSASTPGHENQPQHF

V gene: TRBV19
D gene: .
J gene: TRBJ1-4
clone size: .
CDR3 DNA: TGTGCCAGTAGTAGCGAACAGGAAAAACTGTTTTTT
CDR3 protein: CASSSEQEKLFF

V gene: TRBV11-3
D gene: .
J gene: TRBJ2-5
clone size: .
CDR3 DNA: TGTGCCAGCAGCCCTCAACAGGGTCTCCAAGAGACCCAGTACTTC
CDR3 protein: CASSPQQGLQETQYF

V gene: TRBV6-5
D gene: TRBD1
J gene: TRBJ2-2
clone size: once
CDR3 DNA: TGTGCCAGCAGTTTACAGGGGTACACCGGGGAGCTGTTTTTT
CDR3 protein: CASSLQGYTGELFF

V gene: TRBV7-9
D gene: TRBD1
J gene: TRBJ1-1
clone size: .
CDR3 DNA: TGTGCCAGCAGCTTAGATAGGGGGCCGGGGACTGAAGCTTTCTTT
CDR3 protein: CASSLDRGPGTEAFF

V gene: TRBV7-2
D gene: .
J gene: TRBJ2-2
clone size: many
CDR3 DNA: TGTGCCAGCAGCCGCGGAGGGGACACCGGGGAGCTGTTTTTT
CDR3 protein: CASSRGGDTGELFF

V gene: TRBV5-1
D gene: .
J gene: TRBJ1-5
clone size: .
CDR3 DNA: TGCGCCAGCAGCCCGGACGGTAGCAATCAGCCCCAGCATTTT
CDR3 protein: CASSPDGSNQPQHF

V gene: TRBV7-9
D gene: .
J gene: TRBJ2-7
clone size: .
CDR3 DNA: TGTGCCAGCAGCTTCCGGACCGTACAGGGCCACGAGCAGTACTTC
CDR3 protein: CASSFRTVQGHEQYF

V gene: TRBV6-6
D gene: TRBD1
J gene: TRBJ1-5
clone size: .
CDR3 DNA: TGTGCCAGCAGGGGACAGGGATCGGGCAATCAGCCCCAGCATTTT
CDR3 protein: CASRGQGSGNQPQHF

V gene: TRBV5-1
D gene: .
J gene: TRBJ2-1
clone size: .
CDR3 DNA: TGCGCCAGCAGCTTGGCCAGGATCTCCTACAATGAGCAGTTCTTC
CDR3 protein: CASSLARISYNEQFF

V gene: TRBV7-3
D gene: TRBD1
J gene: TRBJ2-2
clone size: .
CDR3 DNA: TGTGCCAGCAGCCTCCAGGACAGGGGAAACACCGGGGAGCTGTTTTTT
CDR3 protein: CASSLQDRGNTGELFF

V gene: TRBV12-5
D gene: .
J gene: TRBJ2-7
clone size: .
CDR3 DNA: TGTGCTAGTGGTTTGGACCTGACGCTGAACTTC
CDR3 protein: CASGLDLTLNF

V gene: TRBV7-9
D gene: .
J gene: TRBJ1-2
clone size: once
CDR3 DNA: TGTGCCAGCAGCTCCGGCAGGGCCCTAGGCTATGGCTACACCTTC
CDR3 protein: CASSSGRALGYGYTF

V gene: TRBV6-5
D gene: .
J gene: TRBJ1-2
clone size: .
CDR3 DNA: TGTGCCAGCGGGTCAGGATATGGCTACACCTTC
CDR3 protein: CASGSGYGYTF

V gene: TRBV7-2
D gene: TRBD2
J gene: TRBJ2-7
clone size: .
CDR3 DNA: TGTGCCAGCAGCTTTAAACAGCCGGGAGGGGAGCAGTACTTC
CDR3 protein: CASSFKQPGGEQYF

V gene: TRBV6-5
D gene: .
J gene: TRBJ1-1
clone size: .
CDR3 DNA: TGTGCCAGCAGCCCCAGGGGAAACACTGAAGCTTTCTTT
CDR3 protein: CASSPRGNTEAFF

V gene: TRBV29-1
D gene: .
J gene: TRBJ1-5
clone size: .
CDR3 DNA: TGCAGCGTCGTGTTTTACAAGGCAAGTTTTCAGCCCCAGCATTTT
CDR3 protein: CSVVFYKASFQPQHF

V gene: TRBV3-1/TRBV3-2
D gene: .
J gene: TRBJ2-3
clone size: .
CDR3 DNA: TGTGCCAGCAGCCCCGGGACAAGCGGAGATACGCAGTATTTT
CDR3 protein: CASSPGTSGDTQYF

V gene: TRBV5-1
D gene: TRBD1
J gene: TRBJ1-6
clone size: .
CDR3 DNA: TGCGCCAGCAGCTTTTTTCTCCCGGCGACAGGGGTAAGCTCCTATAATTCACCCCTCCACTTT
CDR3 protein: CASSFFLPATGVSSYNSPLHF

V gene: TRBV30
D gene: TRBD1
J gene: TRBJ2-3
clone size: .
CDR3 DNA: TGTGCCTGGAGTGTTGGGACAGGGGGTCCAGATACGCAGTATTTT
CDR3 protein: CAWSVGTGGPDTQYF

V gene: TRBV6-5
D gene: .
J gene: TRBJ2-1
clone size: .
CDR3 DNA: TGTGCCAGCAGCTACCAGGGTATGGACGCCTACAATGAGCAGTTCTTC
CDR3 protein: CASSYQGMDAYNEQFF